The T cell receptor (beta chain) described here comes from a study of ipilimumab plus nivolumab after autologous stem cell transplantation. Across the whole study: The myeloma group: high-risk transplant-naive, or relapse within 3 years after first autologous transplant. Study results and limitations: Per the authors, repertoire, Treg and microbiota data justify further study.

The assay was immunoSEQ multiplex PCR, and TCRdb's table has in-frame clones only and misses some. This table holds roughly 43,000 clones, around nine tenths found once. As concerns this clone: Its matching antigen is unknown.

Patients got ipilimumab 1 mg/kg beginning 14 to 28 days post-transplant. Germline values: CDR1 MNHEY, CDR2 SMNVEV (reference sequence). V lost 4 bases, J lost 1 base, and 10 bases stayed unmatched. CDR3 length: 16 residues. The V call is TRBV27, the J call TRBJ2-7; 7 bases match TRBD2. The material was PBMCs, obtained in a trial of ipilimumab plus nivolumab as post-transplant consolidation. The receptor was isolated from a male donor with multiple myeloma. The CDR3 nucleotides are TGTGCCAGCAGTTCCCCGTGGGGGACTAAGTCCTACGAGCAGTACTTC. Protein: CASSSPWGTKSYEQYF.